One sample yielded the 27 T cell receptor beta chains listed below, sequenced in a study of neurological immune-mediated disorders. Regarding time point: technical triplicate 2. MiXCR, run by TCRdb on the 5' RACE reads, gives a single entry per CDR3 protein. The table shows about 59,000 distinct CDR3 sequences, with about 25% occurring only once. Sequenced input: PBMCs. The receptors originated from a man aged 60-69 years with HTLV-1-associated myelopathy (HAM/TSP).

This clonotype has at least ten counts. The rearrangement joins TRBV20-1 to TRBJ1-1; the D gene is possibly TRBD1 (6 bases). The germline V and J ends were trimmed by 0 bases and 1 base, with 12 bases remaining between them. The CDR3 contains 15 residues. CDR1 and CDR2 (germline): DFQATT, SNEGSKA (reference sequence). The CDR3 DNA follows: TGCAGTGCTAGAGATGGATCGACAGGGAACACTGAAGCTTTCTTT. It specifies CSARDGSTGNTEAFF.

This clonotype was seen a handful of times. J is TRBJ2-7 and V is TRBV11-2; the match to TRBD1 covers 8 bases. Germline-derived CDR1 and CDR2 are SGHAT and FQNNGV. The J segment lost 2 bases and the V segment lost 5 bases, leaving 5 bases of the junction unmatched. There are 14 residues in the CDR3. This CDR3 is CASSPDRGPYEQYF. The CDR3 nucleotides are TGTGCCAGCAGCCCTGACAGGGGACCCTACGAGCAGTACTTC.

The gene calls are TRBV6-1 and TRBJ1-3; 7 bases line up with TRBD1. Germline CDR1 MNHNS, CDR2 SASEGT. CDR3 length equals 14 residues. V dropped 8 bases and J dropped 6; count of bases not matched to a gene: 10. The CDR3 is CASSTGIDENTIYF. The CDR3 DNA reads as TGTGCCAGCTCGACAGGGATTGATGAAAACACCATATATTTT.

This clonotype was counted ten times or more. The J gene is TRBJ2-6, the V gene TRBV20-1; 10 bases map to TRBD1. Per the germline V gene, CDR1 is DFQATT and CDR2 is SNEGSKA (reference sequence). J gave up 2 bases and V 6 bases, and 4 bases lay outside the gene matches. The CDR3 runs to 15 residues. The chain's CDR3 is CSAVGTGAGANVLTF. The CDR3 nucleotides read TGCAGTGCGGTCGGGACAGGGGCTGGGGCCAACGTCCTGACTTTC.

The table lists this clonotype with a few counts. The rearrangement joins TRBV29-1 to TRBJ2-7; 7 positions agree with TRBD2. CDR1 and CDR2 (germline): SQVTM, ANQGSEA. This CDR3 is built from 14 residues. With V trimmed by 6 bases and J by 2 bases, 10 bases remained unmatched. The CDR3 reads CSVTRGTEAYEQYF. In DNA form, the CDR3 reads TGCAGCGTGACGCGGGGGACGGAGGCCTACGAGCAGTACTTC.

The rearrangement joins TRBV11-2 to TRBJ2-5; D is unresolved. Germline V lookup: CDR1 SGHAT, CDR2 FQNNGV. The CDR3 loop spans 13 amino acids. V lost 0 bases and J 9 bases, leaving 11 bases between the germline ends. This CDR3 reads CASSLESAAPQYF. The CDR3, as DNA: TGTGCCAGCAGCTTAGAAAGCGCGGCCCCCCAGTACTTC.

This clonotype was seen ten or more times. J is TRBJ2-1 and V is TRBV21-1; TRBD1 is the table's D call and was not checked against the DNA. TRBV21-1 counts as a pseudogene. CDR3 length: 19 amino acids. Here the CDR3 reads CASSSWTNRDRLAGREQFF. Written as DNA, the CDR3 is TGTGCCAGCAGCTCCTGGACCAACCGGGACAGGCTAGCGGGGCGCGAGCAGTTCTTC.

The table lists this clonotype with many counts. The chain has TRBV27 and TRBJ2-7; D is unclear. Trimming took off 9 bases at V and 0 bases at J, with 3 bases between the two ends. The CDR3 runs to 10 residues. CDR1 MNHEY and CDR2 SMNVEV come from the germline V gene (reference sequence). CDR3 sequence: CARGSYEQYF. The CDR3 DNA reads as TGTGCCAGAGGCTCCTACGAGCAGTACTTC.

This clonotype was observed a handful of times. V usage is TRBV10-1 and J usage is TRBJ1-4, with D tentatively TRBD1 (6 bases). This CDR3 has 12 residues. The V gene lost 4 bases and the J gene lost 10 bases, with 10 bases spanning the gap. Germline assignment: CDR1 WNHNN and CDR2 SYGVQD (reference sequence). The CDR3 is CASSGQEGKLFF. CDR3 nucleotide sequence: TGCGCCAGCAGTGGACAGGAGGGAAAACTGTTTTTT.

By proportion, this clonotype is medium-sized (0.01 to 0.1%). The chain is built from TRBV28 and TRBJ2-3, with TRBD2 matching over 15 bases. This CDR3 is built from 20 residues. Germline CDR1 is MDHEN and CDR2 is SYDVKM. Unmatched junction bases numbered 21, after V lost 6 bases and J lost 8 bases. The DNA of the CDR3 is TGTGCCAGCAGCCTAGGACTAGCGGGAGGGCCGCCGGGTGCACTTTCTACGCAGTATTTT. Translation: CASSLGLAGGPPGALSTQYF.

The gene calls are TRBV2 and TRBJ2-1; D remains ambiguous. CDR1 and CDR2 (germline): SNHLY, FYNNEI. The CDR3 loop spans 13 amino acids. Deletions cut 4 bases from V and 5 bases from J, with 9 bases between. Here the CDR3 reads CASSVLRDNEQFF. The CDR3 coding sequence is TGTGCCAGCAGTGTATTACGGGACAATGAGCAGTTCTTC.

This clonotype turned up a few times. This could be a read error, since a much larger clone is one nucleotide away. The V and J genes are TRBV3-1 and TRBJ1-1; D may be TRBD1 (5 bases). V was shortened by 1 base and J by 6 bases, with 9 bases between the two germline ends. Germline V gene sequence: CDR1 LGHDT, CDR2 YNNKEL (reference sequence). This CDR3 contains 13 residues. CDR3 DNA sequence: TGTGCCAGCAGCCAAGTGGGGGAGGCTGAAGCTTTCTTT. The encoded protein is CASSQVGEAEAFF.

This clonotype was observed many times. This chain links TRBV6-5 with TRBJ1-1, with D unclear. Germline assignment: CDR1 MNHEY and CDR2 SVGAGI. The CDR3 sequence is 14 residues long. V lost 5 bases and J 1 base, leaving 11 bases between the germline ends. Here the CDR3 reads CASSTRRENTEAFF. The CDR3 DNA is TGTGCCAGCAGTACCCGGCGGGAGAACACTGAAGCTTTCTTT.

The chain is built from TRBV12-3 or TRBV12-4 and TRBJ1-4; a weak D match, TRBD1 (5 bases). V was clipped by 10 bases and J by 4 bases, with 13 bases between them. The CDR3 is made up of 13 amino acids. CDR3 DNA sequence: TGTGCCATCACCGGGACGGTTAATGAAAAACTGTTTTTT. It translates to CAITGTVNEKLFF.

This clonotype was recorded at least ten times. This rearrangement joins TRBV5-1 to TRBJ2-7; weak D call: TRBD2 (6 bases). V lost 5 bases to trimming and J lost 0 bases, with 12 bases between them. The CDR3 has 14 amino acids. CDR1 is SGHRS, CDR2 YFSETQ, per germline. CDR3 sequence reads: CASRGGVSSYEQYF. The CDR3 coding sequence is TGCGCCAGCAGAGGCGGGGTGAGCTCCTACGAGCAGTACTTC.

This clonotype was found many times. The V gene is TRBV3-1, the J gene TRBJ1-2, with a tentative D call TRBD1 (5 bases). Per the germline V gene, CDR1 is LGHDT and CDR2 is YNNKEL (reference sequence). This CDR3 comprises 13 residues. V lost 4 bases, J lost 12 bases, and 18 bases lay in between. The CDR3 loop reads CASSLTTGARNTF. CDR3 coding DNA: TGTGCCAGCAGCCTAACGACCGGGGCGAGGAACACCTTC.

This clonotype was recorded many times. CDR3 DNA sequence: TGCAGCGTGGGTTGGGGGGCGGGCGAGCAGTACTTC. This encodes CSVGWGAGEQYF. The genes are TRBV29-1 and TRBJ2-7; D possibly matches TRBD1 or TRBD2 (6 bases each). The germline V gene encodes CDR1 SQVTM and CDR2 ANQGSEA. V dropped 6 bases and J dropped 6 bases, with 15 bases sitting between them. The CDR3 spans 12 residues.

The V gene is TRBV5-5, the J gene TRBJ2-1; TRBD2 agrees at 12 bases. CDR1 SGHKS and CDR2 YYEKEE come from the germline V gene (reference sequence). The CDR3 consists of 15 residues. V dropped 2 bases and J dropped 7; count of bases not matched to a gene: 4. The CDR3 DNA reads TGTGCCAGCAGCTTCGGGACTAGCGGGTCAAATGAGCAGTTCTTC. It encodes CASSFGTSGSNEQFF.

This clonotype was recorded at least ten times. CDR3 region: CASSLLLAGIQETQYF. As DNA, the CDR3 is TGTGCCAGCAGCCTATTACTAGCGGGGATCCAAGAGACCCAGTACTTC. The chain recombines TRBV2 with TRBJ2-5; 10 nucleotides line up with TRBD2. The germline CDR1 and CDR2 sequences are SNHLY and FYNNEI. This CDR3 spans 16 amino acids. V lost 6 bases, J lost 1 base, and 8 bases stayed unmatched. Together with reference TRBV2 and TRBJ2-5, the CDR3 gives the full variable domain: EPEVTQTPSHQVTQMGQEVILRCVPISNHLYFYWYRQILGQKVEFLVSFYNNEISEKSEIFDDQFSVERPDGSNFTLKIRSTKLEDSAMYFCASSLLLAGIQETQYFGPGTRLLVL.

This clonotype was seen many times. This chain's CDR3 is CSAREGGSAGELFF. The CDR3 DNA follows: TGCAGTGCTAGAGAAGGGGGAAGTGCCGGGGAGCTGTTTTTT. V is TRBV20-1 and J is TRBJ2-2; D may be TRBD1 (6 bases). The CDR3 loop spans 14 amino acids. V shed 0 bases and J shed 6 bases, with 11 bases lying between them. Germline V gene lookup returns CDR1 DFQATT and CDR2 SNEGSKA (reference sequence).

This clonotype was seen ten or more times. This chain joins TRBV7-9 and TRBJ2-1; 12 bases match TRBD2. Germline V lookup: CDR1 SEHNR, CDR2 FQNEAQ (reference sequence). Trimming took 5 bases from V and 4 from J; bases not matched to a gene: 3. The CDR3 contains 15 residues. The CDR3 nucleotides read TGTGCCAGCAGCACTAGCGGGAGGCGGTACAATGAGCAGTTCTTC. Its translation is CASSTSGRRYNEQFF.

This clonotype was recorded at least ten times. This chain connects TRBV20-1 to TRBJ2-7; D is uncertain. V was trimmed by 6 bases and J by 2 bases, leaving 14 bases between them. Per the germline V gene, CDR1 is DFQATT and CDR2 is SNEGSKA (reference sequence). The CDR3 has 13 amino acids. CDR3 amino acids: CSAHFGATYEQYF. The DNA of the CDR3 is TGCAGTGCACATTTCGGCGCAACCTACGAGCAGTACTTC.

This clonotype was detected many times. The chain links TRBV7-2 to TRBJ1-5; D might be TRBD1 (5 bases). Trimming stripped 10 bases from V and 7 bases from J, with 17 bases between. CDR3 length equals 13 residues. The V gene's germline CDR1 is SGHTA and CDR2 FQGNSA. CDR3 bases: TGTGCCACCACACGGGACGGTAACCAGCCCCAGCATTTT. Translation: CATTRDGNQPQHF. The full variable domain, with the rest looked up from reference TRBV7-2 and TRBJ1-5, is GAGVSQSPSNKVTEKGKDVELRCDPISGHTALYWYRQSLGQGLEFLIYFQGNSAPDKSGLPSDRFSAERTGGSVSTLTIQRTQQEDSAVYLCATTRDGNQPQHFGDGTRLSIL.

This clonotype showed up many times. The chain carries TRBV5-1 and TRBJ2-1; perhaps TRBD2 as D (6 bases). This CDR3 is built from 15 residues. The V gene lost 4 bases and the J gene lost 3 bases, with 14 bases spanning the gap. The germline CDR1 and CDR2 sequences are SGHRS and YFSETQ. The CDR3 loop is CASSLGGLGYNEQFF. The CDR3 DNA follows: TGCGCCAGCAGCCTGGGGGGATTGGGCTACAATGAGCAGTTCTTC.

V is TRBV29-1 and J is TRBJ2-3, with D possibly TRBD2 on 5 matching bases. Germline V gene data show CDR1 as SQVTM and CDR2 as ANQGSEA. Trimming shortened V by 7 bases and J by 2 bases, and 16 bases separated the two germline ends. The CDR3 is 14 amino acids. The CDR3 sequence: CSAASAGLTDTQYF. The CDR3 region has the DNA TGCAGCGCTGCCTCGGCGGGTCTCACAGATACGCAGTATTTT.

The rearrangement uses TRBV20-1 and TRBJ2-3; D remains ambiguous. The CDR3 runs 13 residues. V shed 2 bases and J shed 1 base, with 7 bases lying between them. Germline V gives CDR1 DFQATT, CDR2 SNEGSKA (reference sequence). CDR3 sequence: CSARLWGTDTQYF. The CDR3 bases are TGCAGTGCTAGACTATGGGGCACAGATACGCAGTATTTT.

The chain uses TRBV5-1 and TRBJ2-1, with D possibly being TRBD2 (6 bases). CDR3 length: 11 amino acids. Germline assignment: CDR1 SGHRS and CDR2 YFSETQ. V lost 5 bases, J lost 8 bases, and 8 bases lay in between. The CDR3 loop is CASSWDYEQFF. The DNA of the CDR3 is TGCGCCAGCAGTTGGGACTATGAGCAGTTCTTC.